This T cell receptor beta chain was documented in a study of cytomegalovirus exposure and HLA in healthy donors. This clone was observed once. Antigen: not known. The PCR ran on 60 Vbeta and 13 Jbeta primers. Clones were read by immunoSEQ multiplex PCR, and TCRdb kept only the in-frame ones, dropping some. Altogether 200,000 or so clones are present, about 72% being singletons, with the ten largest covering 3.5% to 4%. Germline CDR1 MNHNS, CDR2 SASEGT. This CDR3 comprises 15 residues. The V and J ends lost 8 bases and 2 bases respectively, with 18 bases between them. Overall study findings and caveats: It was only CMV serostatus that was available as immune exposure information. The authors later found most CMV-associated TCR beta chains appeared HLA-restricted.

V usage is TRBV6-1 and J usage is TRBJ1-2; the D gene is possibly TRBD1 (6 bases). Sequencing was done on a sample of PBMCs. The receptor was derived from a male donor in good health and CMV-seronegative. CDR3 sequence (DNA): TGTGCCAGCCGGGGTGTACAGGGTGAAAACTATGGCTACACCTTC. This encodes CASRGVQGENYGYTF.